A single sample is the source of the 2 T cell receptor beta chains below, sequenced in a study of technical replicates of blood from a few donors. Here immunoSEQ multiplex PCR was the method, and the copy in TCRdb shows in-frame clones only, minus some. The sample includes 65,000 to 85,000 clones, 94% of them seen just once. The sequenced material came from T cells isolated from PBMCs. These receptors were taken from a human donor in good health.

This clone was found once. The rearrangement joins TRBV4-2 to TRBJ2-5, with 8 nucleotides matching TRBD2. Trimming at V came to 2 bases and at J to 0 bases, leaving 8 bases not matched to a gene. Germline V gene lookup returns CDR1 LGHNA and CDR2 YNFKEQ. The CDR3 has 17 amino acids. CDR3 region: CASSQYPGGYNQETQYF. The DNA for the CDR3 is TGTGCCAGCAGCCAATACCCGGGGGGGTATAACCAAGAGACCCAGTACTTC.

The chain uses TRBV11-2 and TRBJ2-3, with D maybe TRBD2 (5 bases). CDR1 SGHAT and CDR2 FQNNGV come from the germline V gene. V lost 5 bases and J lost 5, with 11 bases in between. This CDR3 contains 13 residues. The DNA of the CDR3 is TGTGCCAGCAGCCGAGGGATTGGAGATACGCAGTATTTT. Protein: CASSRGIGDTQYF.